The 4 T cell receptor beta chains listed next were all sequenced from one sample in a study of blood T cell repertoires in COVID-19. Assay: immunoSEQ multiplex PCR; the TCRdb copy retains only in-frame clones and omits some. This sample yields approximately 110,000 clones, of which 80% to 85% are seen a single time; approximately 0.77% belongs to the top ten. The sequenced material came from peripheral blood. Receptor source: an older woman with acute or convalescent COVID-19.

This clone came up once. The chain is built from TRBV11-2 and TRBJ1-2; D not certain. CDR1 is SGHAT, CDR2 FQNNGV, per germline. The CDR3 is made up of 14 amino acids. Trimming stripped 7 bases from V and 4 bases from J, with 16 bases between. The CDR3 bases are TGTGCCAGCACCCCTTCACTGGAGCCCTATGGCTACACCTTC. This encodes CASTPSLEPYGYTF.

The chain recombines TRBV5-1 with TRBJ1-4; 7 positions match TRBD1. J lost 8 bases, V lost 2 bases, and 9 bases had no gene match. This CDR3 region has 15 residues. Germline V gene lookup returns CDR1 SGHRS and CDR2 YFSETQ. CDR3 in DNA: TGCGCCAGCAGCTTAAATACAGGGGCAGGAGAAAAACTGTTTTTT. Its protein is CASSLNTGAGEKLFF.

This clone was picked up a small number of times. This rearrangement joins TRBV9 to TRBJ1-3, with D uncertain. Germline CDR1 and CDR2: SGDLS and YYNGEE. The V and J ends lost 0 bases and 12 bases respectively, with 16 bases between them. The CDR3 is 14 amino acids. DNA for the CDR3: TGTGCCAGCAGCGTAGTAAGGAGGACCAGCGTCATATATTTT. Translated: CASSVVRRTSVIYF.

The chain is built from TRBV7-9 and TRBJ1-2; 7 nucleotides agree with TRBD1. Looked up from germline, CDR1 is SEHNR and CDR2 is FQNEAQ (reference sequence). The CDR3 is made up of 12 amino acids. Losses at the gene ends were 8 bases for V and 8 bases for J; bases not matched to a gene: 8. CDR3 loop: CASSDRVGGYTF. CDR3 DNA sequence: TGTGCCAGCTCAGACAGGGTTGGCGGCTACACCTTC.